Shown below are 5 T cell receptor beta chains from a single sample sequenced in a study of blood T cell repertoires in COVID-19. This table comes from immunoSEQ multiplex PCR, and its TCRdb copy is limited to in-frame clones, with some not included. The sample shows some 500,000 clones, 88% of them seen only once. The sequenced sample consisted of PBMCs or T cells enriched from blood (not recorded which). The origin of the receptors is a woman aged 40-49 years who had recovered from COVID-19.

The rearrangement links TRBV30 to TRBJ2-5, with no clear D. Per germline, CDR1 GTSNPN and CDR2 SVGIG (reference sequence). The CDR3 consists of 16 residues. With 0 bases removed from V and 1 base from J, the gap between germline ends came to 15 bases. In DNA, the CDR3 is TGTGCCTGGAGTGTACCAGAGTCGGGTCCCCAAGAGACCCAGTACTTC. Translation gives CAWSVPESGPQETQYF.

The V gene is TRBV5-6, the J gene TRBJ1-5; 7 nucleotides match TRBD1. Germline V gene lookup returns CDR1 SGHDT and CDR2 YYEEEE. The CDR3 has 14 amino acids. V shed 4 bases and J 4 bases; nucleotides not matched to a gene: 5. CDR3 nucleotides: TGTGCCAGCAGCATGACAGGGCCTAATCAGCCCCAGCATTTT. This gives the protein CASSMTGPNQPQHF.

The chain carries TRBV9 and TRBJ1-2; 8 bases align to TRBD1. Per germline, CDR1 SGDLS and CDR2 YYNGEE. V gave up 3 bases and J gave up 8 bases; unmatched junction bases: 12. This CDR3 has 15 residues. CDR3 sequence reads: CASSASGGLREGYTF. The CDR3 nucleotides are TGTGCCAGCAGCGCGTCAGGGGGCCTCAGGGAGGGCTACACCTTC.

The V and J genes are TRBV2 and TRBJ2-2; D ambiguous. The CDR3 has 17 residues. Germline assignment: CDR1 SNHLY and CDR2 FYNNEI. Trimming removed 0 bases at V and 2 bases at J, with 13 bases between. The DNA for the CDR3 is TGTGCCAGCAGTGAAGCTGTGCGACTCCTTAACACCGGGGAGCTGTTTTTT. It is translated as CASSEAVRLLNTGELFF.

This clone has just one count. The gene calls are TRBV19 and TRBJ2-1; a possible D gene is TRBD1 (6 bases). This CDR3 contains 15 residues. V was clipped by 3 bases and J by 8 bases, with 17 bases between them. Per germline, CDR1 LNHDA and CDR2 SQIVND (reference sequence). The CDR3, as DNA: TGTGCCAGTAGTATCCTCAAACAGGGTTTGGATGAGCAGTTCTTC. Protein: CASSILKQGLDEQFF.